The 22 T cell receptor beta chains below all came from one sample that was sequenced in a study of CD8 T cells in ankylosing spondylitis. TCRdb analysed the 5' RACE reads with MiXCR anew, one entry per CDR3 protein. The top ten hold about 4.2% of the sample, which has 200,000 to 300,000 distinct CDR3 sequences, more than 25% seen once. Sequencing was performed on blood, either unsorted or a sorted T cell fraction (not recorded which). These TCRs come from a male donor with ankylosing spondylitis or in good health (not recorded which).

V gene TRBV5-1 combines with J gene TRBJ2-6, with a tentative D call TRBD2 (5 bases). Germline-derived CDR1 and CDR2 are SGHRS and YFSETQ. The V gene lost 2 bases and the J gene lost 0 bases, with 9 bases spanning the gap. This CDR3 is 16 amino acids long. The CDR3 DNA follows: TGCGCCAGCAGCTTTGACGGGGACTCTGGGGCCAACGTCCTGACTTTC. Protein product: CASSFDGDSGANVLTF.

This chain connects TRBV20-1 to TRBJ2-3; D is possibly TRBD1 (5 bases). CDR3 length: 13 amino acids. The germline gives CDR1 DFQATT, CDR2 SNEGSKA (reference sequence). The V end lost 4 bases, the J end lost 8 bases, and 16 bases lay between the germline ends. The CDR3 nucleotides read TGCAGTGCTATCAGGGATGGGTTGGGTACGCAGTATTTT. Amino acids: CSAIRDGLGTQYF.

DNA for the CDR3: TGTGCCAGCTCAGCGACAGTTAATAGCAATCAGCCCCAGCATTTT. Translated: CASSATVNSNQPQHF. This chain connects TRBV18 to TRBJ1-5; tentatively, D is TRBD1 (5 bases). This CDR3 region has 15 residues. V was trimmed by 5 bases and J by 0 bases, leaving 11 bases between them. Per the germline V gene, CDR1 is KGHSH and CDR2 is LQKENI.

The chain carries TRBV7-2 and TRBJ1-1; the D is unclear. The V end lost 5 bases, the J end lost 3 bases, and 7 bases lay between the germline ends. Germline V gene data show CDR1 as SGHTA and CDR2 as FQGNSA. This CDR3 has 12 residues. In DNA form, the CDR3 reads TGTGCCAGCAGCCCGAGGTACACTGAAGCTTTCTTT. Protein product: CASSPRYTEAFF.

V gene TRBV20-1 combines with J gene TRBJ1-3, with a weak D call TRBD1 (6 bases). The CDR3 runs 17 residues. The V end lost 3 bases, the J end lost 0 bases, and 18 bases lay between the germline ends. The germline V gene has CDR1 DFQATT and CDR2 SNEGSKA (reference sequence). The CDR3 here is CSARPRDTLGSGNTIYF. In DNA, the CDR3 is TGCAGTGCTAGGCCCCGGGACACCTTAGGCTCTGGAAACACCATATATTTT.

The V gene is TRBV28, the J gene TRBJ2-5; D is possibly TRBD1 or TRBD2 (5 bases each). CDR1 and CDR2 (germline): MDHEN, SYDVKM. The CDR3 is 14 residues long. V was clipped by 3 bases and J by 2 bases, with 10 bases between them. CDR3 residues: CASSFGTWQETQYF. Here the CDR3 DNA reads TGTGCCAGCAGTTTCGGGACCTGGCAAGAGACCCAGTACTTC.

The chain recombines TRBV29-1 with TRBJ1-2; D is undetermined. The CDR3 consists of 15 residues. Trimming shortened V by 3 bases and J by 1 base, and 15 bases separated the two germline ends. Germline values: CDR1 SQVTM, CDR2 ANQGSEA. CDR3 DNA: TGCAGCGTTGAGTCTCTGGCAGATTATAACTATGGCTACACCTTC. Translated, it gives CSVESLADYNYGYTF. Based on the CDR3 plus reference TRBV29-1 and TRBJ1-2, the full variable domain is SAVISQKPSRDICQRGTSLTIQCQVDSQVTMMFWYRQQPGQSLTLIATANQGSEATYESGFVIDKFPISRPNLTFSTLTVSNMSPEDSSIYLCSVESLADYNYGYTFGSGTRLTVV.

This clonotype was detected only a few times. The chain recombines TRBV15 with TRBJ1-1; D is perhaps TRBD1 (5 bases). Trimming stripped 0 bases from V and 1 base from J, with 15 bases between. The CDR3 contains 17 residues. The germline gives CDR1 LNHNV, CDR2 YYDKDF (reference sequence). The CDR3 DNA sequence: TGTGCCACCAGCAGAGATAAGGGTGTTGGGACGAACACTGAAGCTTTCTTT. This sequence encodes CATSRDKGVGTNTEAFF. The complete variable domain, with remaining parts taken from reference TRBV15 and TRBJ1-1, reads DAMVIQNPRYQVTQFGKPVTLSCSQTLNHNVMYWYQQKSSQAPKLLFHYYDKDFNNEADTPDNFQSRRPNTSFCFLDIRSPGLGDTAMYLCATSRDKGVGTNTEAFFGQGTRLTVV.

The J gene is TRBJ2-3, the V gene TRBV4-1; D is perhaps TRBD1 (6 bases). V lost 0 bases, J lost 2 bases, and 15 bases lay in between. The germline V gene has CDR1 MGHRA and CDR2 YSYEKL. The CDR3 is 17 residues long. The CDR3 DNA reads as TGCGCCAGCAGCCAAGATCTGGTTTGGACAGACACAGATACGCAGTATTTT. This gives the protein CASSQDLVWTDTDTQYF.

This clonotype was seen a few times. The chain couples TRBV20-1 to TRBJ2-3, with D possibly TRBD2 on 6 matching bases. Germline V gives CDR1 DFQATT, CDR2 SNEGSKA (reference sequence). V lost 3 bases to trimming and J lost 3 bases, with 10 bases between them. This CDR3 has 13 amino acids. CDR3 in amino acids: CSARRDVTDTQYF. The CDR3 nucleotides read TGCAGTGCTAGGCGGGACGTGACAGATACGCAGTATTTT.

This clonotype was counted a few times. V is TRBV29-1 and J is TRBJ1-1; a weak D match, TRBD1 (5 bases). The V end lost 6 bases, the J end lost 11 bases, and 13 bases lay between the germline ends. The CDR3 has 10 amino acids. Per germline, CDR1 SQVTM and CDR2 ANQGSEA. This chain's CDR3 is CSVVDKGAFF. The CDR3 DNA reads TGCAGCGTGGTGGACAAGGGGGCTTTCTTT.

V usage is TRBV27 and J usage is TRBJ2-2; a weak D match, TRBD2 (6 bases). The V gene lost 2 bases and the J gene lost 6 bases, with 7 bases spanning the gap. Germline CDR1 MNHEY, CDR2 SMNVEV (reference sequence). The length of the CDR3 is 13 residues. In nucleotides, the CDR3 is TGTGCCAGCAGTTTACCGGGAGCCGGGGAGCTGTTTTTT. Translation: CASSLPGAGELFF.

V is TRBV9 and J is TRBJ2-7; D may be TRBD1 (5 bases). Germline CDR1 is SGDLS and CDR2 is YYNGEE. This CDR3 comprises 13 residues. V shed 2 bases and J shed 7 bases, with 13 bases lying between them. CDR3 in DNA: TGTGCCAGCAGCGTGAGTAAAGGGGAAGAGCAGTACTTC. Protein: CASSVSKGEEQYF.

CDR3 sequence: CAISGGLGRAEDTQYF. The CDR3 DNA reads as TGTGCCATCAGTGGGGGACTAGGAAGGGCTGAAGATACGCAGTATTTT. J is TRBJ2-3 and V is TRBV10-3, with 8 nucleotides matching TRBD2. Germline-derived CDR1 and CDR2 are ENHRY and SYGVKD. This CDR3 region has 16 residues. V lost 4 bases to trimming and J lost 5 bases; unmatched junction nucleotides: 11.

There are a few counts of this clonotype. The chain recombines TRBV7-8 with TRBJ1-5, with TRBD1 identical over 8 bases. J lost 2 bases, V lost 1 base, and 1 base had no gene match. The length of the CDR3 is 15 residues. Per germline, CDR1 SGHVS and CDR2 FQNEAQ. The CDR3 nucleotides are TGTGCCAGCAGCTTAGTGGGACAGGGCAATCAGCCCCAGCATTTT. Its protein product is CASSLVGQGNQPQHF. Using reference TRBV7-8 and TRBJ1-5 for the parts outside the CDR3, the full variable domain is GAGVSQSPRYKVAKRGQDVALRCDPISGHVSLFWYQQALGQGPEFLTYFQNEAQLDKSGLPSDRFFAERPEGSVSTLKIQRTQQEDSAVYLCASSLVGQGNQPQHFGDGTRLSIL.

V gene TRBV12-3 or TRBV12-4 combines with J gene TRBJ1-1, with D possibly TRBD1 on 6 matching bases. V was clipped by 8 bases and J by 1 base, with 11 bases between them. The CDR3 totals 13 residues. This CDR3 reads CASCWTENTEAFF. The DNA of the CDR3 is TGTGCCAGCTGTTGGACAGAGAACACTGAAGCTTTCTTT.

V usage is TRBV9 and J usage is TRBJ1-1, with D hard to call. In germline, CDR1 is SGDLS, CDR2 YYNGEE. The CDR3 is 13 amino acids. V lost 4 bases to trimming and J lost 3 bases, with 10 bases between them. In DNA, the CDR3 is TGTGCCAGCAGCATGGATTTGGACACTGAAGCTTTCTTT. This sequence encodes CASSMDLDTEAFF.

CDR3 coding DNA: TGTGCCAGCAGCTTAGTGTGGACGAGGGCGGAGACCCAGTACTTC. Its protein is CASSLVWTRAETQYF. V and J are TRBV7-2 and TRBJ2-5; tentatively, D is TRBD2 (5 bases). V lost 1 base and J lost 5, with 14 bases in between. The germline gives CDR1 SGHTA, CDR2 FQGNSA. CDR3 length: 15 amino acids.

CDR3 amino acids: CASREANRWYEQYF. The CDR3 DNA sequence: TGTGCCAGCCGGGAGGCTAACAGGTGGTACGAGCAGTACTTC. This chain links TRBV6-1 with TRBJ2-7, with 7 bases matching TRBD2. This CDR3 comprises 14 residues. The V segment lost 8 bases and the J segment 4 bases; nucleotides outside the gene matches: 11. CDR1 is MNHNS and CDR2 is SASEGT in the germline V gene.

This sequence joins TRBV12-3 or TRBV12-4 and TRBJ2-1, with TRBD1 identical over 8 bases. The CDR3 consists of 17 residues. The V gene end was trimmed by 1 base and the J gene end by 4 bases; junction bases not matched to a gene: 9. The CDR3 coding sequence is TGTGCCAGCAGTTTAGGGGCAGGGGGCAGCTCTTACAATGAGCAGTTCTTC. Translating gives CASSLGAGGSSYNEQFF.

This clonotype was recorded a few times. The chain carries TRBV6-2 or TRBV6-3 and TRBJ1-1; 7 bases align to TRBD1. This CDR3 has 14 amino acids. The germline V gene has CDR1 MNHEY and CDR2 SVGEGT. The V segment lost 6 bases and the J segment 0 bases; nucleotides outside the gene matches: 4. CDR3 sequence (DNA): TGTGCCAGCAGGAGAAGGGGGCTGAACACTGAAGCTTTCTTT. It yields the protein CASRRRGLNTEAFF.

This chain connects TRBV20-1 to TRBJ1-1; D possibly corresponds to TRBD1 (5 bases). The CDR3 length is 14 residues. Germline V gives CDR1 DFQATT, CDR2 SNEGSKA (reference sequence). The V end lost 2 bases, the J end lost 4 bases, and 14 bases lay between the germline ends. Here the CDR3 DNA reads TGCAGTGCTAGATGGCAGGGTGGGATCACTGAAGCTTTCTTT. This codes for CSARWQGGITEAFF.